The 13 T cell receptor beta chains below all came from one sample that was sequenced in a study of blood T cell repertoires in COVID-19 (TCRdb year 2020). Library preparation was by the immunoSEQ multiplex PCR assay. The table was pulled from immuneACCESS by TCRdb, which kept in-frame rearrangements only. Such tables lose some clones; where checked, under half of the loss comes from unresolved V genes, and the rest has no known cause. The table for this sample lists more than 110,000 clones; about three quarters of them were counted only once. Of the sample, about 12% falls within the top ten clones. Sequenced: peripheral blood. These receptors were taken from an older man with acute or convalescent COVID-19.

This chain links TRBV7-2 with TRBJ1-4; weak D call: TRBD1 (5 bases). V lost 6 bases, J lost 7 bases, and 12 bases lay in between. This CDR3 is built from 13 residues. The germline CDR1 and CDR2 sequences are SGHTA and FQGNSA. CDR3 sequence (DNA): TGTGCCAGCAGGGGGCAAGTTGGTGAAAAACTGTTTTTT. Protein product: CASRGQVGEKLFF.

V gene TRBV2 combines with J gene TRBJ1-6, with TRBD1 identical over 9 bases. The germline CDR1 and CDR2 sequences are SNHLY and FYNNEI. The trim removed 5 bases at V and 10 bases at J, leaving 9 bases unmatched. The CDR3 has 15 residues. CDR3 bases: TGTGCCAGCAGTCCAGCCGGGACAGGGTCATCACCCCTCCACTTT. Its protein product is CASSPAGTGSSPLHF.

The chain employs TRBV19 and TRBJ1-5; maybe TRBD1 (5 bases). V was cut by 3 bases and J by 4 bases, with 7 bases left in between. The length of the CDR3 is 13 residues. CDR1 LNHDA and CDR2 SQIVND come from the germline V gene (reference sequence). The CDR3 protein is CASSMEGNQPQHF. The DNA of the CDR3 is TGTGCCAGTAGTATGGAGGGGAATCAGCCCCAGCATTTT.

This rearrangement joins TRBV7-9 to TRBJ2-5; D unclear. This CDR3 is 11 amino acids long. Germline CDR1 and CDR2: SEHNR and FQNEAQ (reference sequence). The ends were cut back, 4 bases at V and 4 bases at J, with 4 bases in the middle. Here the CDR3 DNA reads TGTGCCAGCAGCTCAATAGAGACCCAGTACTTC. It codes for CASSSIETQYF.

The chain recombines TRBV4-3 with TRBJ2-7; no firm D call. Germline V gives CDR1 LGHNA, CDR2 YSLEER. The CDR3 is 15 amino acids. Deletions cut 2 bases from V and 3 bases from J, with 14 bases between. CDR3 sequence reads: CASSQYLTPNYEQYF. The DNA of the CDR3 is TGCGCCAGCAGCCAATACCTTACTCCAAACTACGAGCAGTACTTC.

The chain carries TRBV28 and TRBJ1-2; 7 nucleotides align to TRBD1. Germline V gene lookup returns CDR1 MDHEN and CDR2 SYDVKM. The ends lost 6 bases at V and 3 bases at J; junction bases unmatched: 10. This CDR3 has 15 residues. The CDR3 coding sequence is TGTGCCAGCAGACGACAGGGAAGGGTAGACTATGGCTACACCTTC. Translated, it gives CASRRQGRVDYGYTF.

This clone was observed a handful of times. CDR3 in DNA: TGTGCCAGCAGTTACTCAGGGGTACTTAATGAAAAACTGTTTTTT. Its protein product is CASSYSGVLNEKLFF. V and J are TRBV6-5 and TRBJ1-4; possibly TRBD1 for D (5 bases). This CDR3 has 15 residues. V was clipped by 0 bases and J by 4 bases, with 9 bases between them. Germline lookup yields CDR1 MNHEY and CDR2 SVGAGI.

The rearrangement joins TRBV10-3 to TRBJ1-4, with D perhaps matching TRBD1 (5 bases). Germline CDR1 reads ENHRY; CDR2 reads SYGVKD. The germline V and J ends were trimmed by 4 bases and 2 bases, with 8 bases remaining between them. This CDR3 has 14 amino acids. CDR3 DNA sequence: TGTGCCATCAGTGCGGGGGGGACTAATGAAAAACTGTTTTTT. Protein product: CAISAGGTNEKLFF.

V is TRBV5-1 and J is TRBJ2-6; D remains unclear. The germline V and J ends were trimmed by 0 bases and 4 bases, with 17 bases remaining between them. The germline V gene encodes CDR1 SGHRS and CDR2 YFSETQ. The CDR3 consists of 18 residues. CDR3 sequence reads: CASSLGGANPTGANVLTF. DNA for the CDR3: TGCGCCAGCAGCTTGGGAGGAGCCAATCCGACCGGGGCCAACGTCCTGACTTTC.

This clone was picked up a small number of times. The chain combines TRBV13 with TRBJ2-2; 7 nucleotides match TRBD1. Germline CDR1 reads PRHDT; CDR2 reads FYEKMQ (reference sequence). Germline trimming cut 5 bases from V and 2 bases from J; bases unmatched to any gene: 5. The CDR3 covers 15 residues. The CDR3 here is CASSAGTVNTGELFF. The CDR3 DNA reads as TGTGCCAGCAGCGCCGGGACAGTTAACACCGGGGAGCTGTTTTTT.

This chain connects TRBV24-1 to TRBJ1-2; 8 nucleotides align to TRBD1. Germline CDR1 reads KGHDR; CDR2 reads SFDVKD. The CDR3 is 14 amino acids. V trimming: 3 bases; J trimming: 7 bases; junction bases outside the gene matches: 6. The CDR3 nucleotides are TGTGCCACCAGTGATACGAGGACAGGGTTTGGCTACACCTTC. It specifies CATSDTRTGFGYTF.

The chain employs TRBV12-3 or TRBV12-4 and TRBJ1-1, with D perhaps matching TRBD1 (5 bases). Trimming pared 5 bases from V and 0 bases from J, leaving 7 bases between. CDR3 size: 13 residues. CDR3: CASSRQMNTEAFF. CDR3 nucleotide sequence: TGTGCCAGCAGTAGACAGATGAACACTGAAGCTTTCTTT.

V usage is TRBV3-1 (or the pseudogene TRBV3-2) and J usage is TRBJ2-7, with 9 bases fitting TRBD2. Trimming removed 0 bases from V and 5 bases from J; junction bases left unmatched: 5. This CDR3 is built from 15 residues. Looked up from germline, CDR1 is LGHDT and CDR2 is YNNKEL (reference sequence). Here the CDR3 reads CASSQDSSGANEQYF. DNA for the CDR3: TGTGCCAGCAGCCAAGATTCTAGCGGGGCCAACGAGCAGTACTTC.